The sequence of this TCR beta chain was determined in a study of blood T cells in healthy people across ages. With a J-beta primer mix and a sample-barcoded 5' primer, a second PCR ran 7 to 11 cycles. TCRdb analysed the 5' RACE reads with MiXCR anew, one entry per CDR3 protein. The sample holds about a million distinct CDR3 sequences, 48% seen once. This clonotype showed up just a few times. Sequenced sample: blood. This TCR derives from a man aged 30-40 years in good health.

In nucleotides, the CDR3 is TGTGCCAGCAGCTTGGACAGGGTTGGCTACACCTTC. Amino acid sequence: CASSLDRVGYTF. The V and J genes are TRBV5-8 and TRBJ1-2; perhaps TRBD1 as D (6 bases). Germline assignment: CDR1 SGHTS and CDR2 YDEGEE. The CDR3 is 12 residues long. V gave up 0 bases and J gave up 7 bases, with 7 bases separating them.